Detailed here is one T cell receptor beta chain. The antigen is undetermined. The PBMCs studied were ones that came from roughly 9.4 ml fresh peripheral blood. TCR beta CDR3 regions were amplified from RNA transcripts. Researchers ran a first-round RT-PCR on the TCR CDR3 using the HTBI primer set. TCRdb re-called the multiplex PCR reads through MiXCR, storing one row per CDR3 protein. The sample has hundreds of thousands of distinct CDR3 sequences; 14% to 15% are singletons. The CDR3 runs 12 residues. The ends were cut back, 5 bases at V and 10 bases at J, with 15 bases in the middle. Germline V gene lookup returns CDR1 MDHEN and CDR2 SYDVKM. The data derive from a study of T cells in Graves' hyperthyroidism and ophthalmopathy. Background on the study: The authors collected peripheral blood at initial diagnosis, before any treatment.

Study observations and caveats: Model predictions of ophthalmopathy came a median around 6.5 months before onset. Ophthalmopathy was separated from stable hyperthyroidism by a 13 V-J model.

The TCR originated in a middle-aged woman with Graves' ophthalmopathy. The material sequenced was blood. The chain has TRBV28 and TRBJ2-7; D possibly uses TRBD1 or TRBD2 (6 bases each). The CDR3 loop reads CASSTWGAPQYF. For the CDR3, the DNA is TGTGCCAGCAGTACTTGGGGGGCCCCCCAGTACTTC.